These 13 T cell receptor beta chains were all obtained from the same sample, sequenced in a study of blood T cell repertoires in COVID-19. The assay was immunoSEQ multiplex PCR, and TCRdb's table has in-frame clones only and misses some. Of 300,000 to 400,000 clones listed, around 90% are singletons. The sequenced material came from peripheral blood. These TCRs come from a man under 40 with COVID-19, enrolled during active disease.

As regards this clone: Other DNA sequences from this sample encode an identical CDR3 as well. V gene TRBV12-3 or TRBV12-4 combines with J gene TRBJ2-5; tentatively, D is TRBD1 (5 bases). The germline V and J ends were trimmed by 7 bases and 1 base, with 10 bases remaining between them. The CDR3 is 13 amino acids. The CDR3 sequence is CASTSGIQETQYF. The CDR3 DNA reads TGTGCCAGCACCTCAGGGATCCAAGAGACCCAGTACTTC.

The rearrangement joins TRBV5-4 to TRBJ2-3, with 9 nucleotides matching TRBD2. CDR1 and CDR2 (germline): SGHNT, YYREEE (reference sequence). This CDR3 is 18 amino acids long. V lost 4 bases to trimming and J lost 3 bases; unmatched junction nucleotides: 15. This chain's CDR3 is CASSPSGSGTSSTDTQYF. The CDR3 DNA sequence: TGTGCCAGCAGCCCGAGCGGATCCGGGACTAGCAGTACAGATACGCAGTATTTT.

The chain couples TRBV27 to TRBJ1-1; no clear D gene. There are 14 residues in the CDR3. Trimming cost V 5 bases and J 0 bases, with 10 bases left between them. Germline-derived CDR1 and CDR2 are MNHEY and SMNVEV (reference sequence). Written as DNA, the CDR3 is TGTGCCAGCAGTAGTCCACAGTTGAACACTGAAGCTTTCTTT. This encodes CASSSPQLNTEAFF.

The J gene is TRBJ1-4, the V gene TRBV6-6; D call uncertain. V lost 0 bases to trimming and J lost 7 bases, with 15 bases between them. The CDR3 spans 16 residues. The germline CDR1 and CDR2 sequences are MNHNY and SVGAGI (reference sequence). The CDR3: CASSYSIPGRGEKLFF. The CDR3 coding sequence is TGTGCCAGCAGTTACTCGATTCCGGGTCGAGGTGAAAAACTGTTTTTT.

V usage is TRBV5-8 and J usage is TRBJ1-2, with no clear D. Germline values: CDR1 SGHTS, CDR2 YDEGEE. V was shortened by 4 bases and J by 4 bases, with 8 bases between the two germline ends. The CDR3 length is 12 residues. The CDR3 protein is CASSPPGYGYTF. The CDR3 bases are TGTGCCAGCAGCCCCCCGGGCTATGGCTACACCTTC.

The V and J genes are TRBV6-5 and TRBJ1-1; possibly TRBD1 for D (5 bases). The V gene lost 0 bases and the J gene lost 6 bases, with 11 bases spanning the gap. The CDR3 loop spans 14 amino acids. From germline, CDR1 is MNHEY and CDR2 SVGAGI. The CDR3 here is CASSYSKGASEAFF. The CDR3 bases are TGTGCCAGCAGTTACTCGAAAGGGGCCTCTGAAGCTTTCTTT.

Here the CDR3 reads CASSPRSASGSYEQYF. The CDR3 nucleotides are TGTGCCAGCAGCCCCCGTTCGGCTAGCGGGAGTTACGAGCAGTACTTC. The V gene is TRBV5-4, the J gene TRBJ2-7, with 10 bases matching TRBD2. The CDR3 spans 16 residues. CDR1 and CDR2 (germline): SGHNT, YYREEE (reference sequence). J gave up 4 bases and V 4 bases, and 11 bases lay outside the gene matches.

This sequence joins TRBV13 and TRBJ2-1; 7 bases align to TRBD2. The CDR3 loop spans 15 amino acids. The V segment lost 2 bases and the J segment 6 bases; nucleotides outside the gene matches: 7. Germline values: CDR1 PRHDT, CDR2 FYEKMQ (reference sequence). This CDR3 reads CASSLQAGQGNEQFF. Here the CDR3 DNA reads TGTGCCAGCAGCTTACAAGCGGGGCAGGGCAATGAGCAGTTCTTC.

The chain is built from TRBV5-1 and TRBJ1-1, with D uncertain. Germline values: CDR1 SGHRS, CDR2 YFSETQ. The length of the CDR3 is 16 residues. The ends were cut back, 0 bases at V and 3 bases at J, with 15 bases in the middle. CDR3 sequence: CASSLAWEREYTEAFF. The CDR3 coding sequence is TGCGCCAGCAGCTTGGCCTGGGAAAGGGAGTACACTGAAGCTTTCTTT.

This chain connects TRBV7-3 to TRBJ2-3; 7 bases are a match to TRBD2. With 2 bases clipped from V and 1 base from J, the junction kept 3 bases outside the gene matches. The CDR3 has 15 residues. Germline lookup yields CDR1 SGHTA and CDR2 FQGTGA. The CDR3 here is CASSLGGGGTDTQYF. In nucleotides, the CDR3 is TGTGCCAGCAGCTTAGGTGGGGGGGGCACAGATACGCAGTATTTT.

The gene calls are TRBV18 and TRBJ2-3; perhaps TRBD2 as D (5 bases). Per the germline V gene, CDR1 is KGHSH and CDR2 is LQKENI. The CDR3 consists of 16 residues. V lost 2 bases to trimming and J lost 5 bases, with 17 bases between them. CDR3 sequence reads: CASSPIWARGGDTQYF. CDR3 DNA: TGTGCCAGCTCACCAATTTGGGCCAGAGGAGGAGATACGCAGTATTTT.

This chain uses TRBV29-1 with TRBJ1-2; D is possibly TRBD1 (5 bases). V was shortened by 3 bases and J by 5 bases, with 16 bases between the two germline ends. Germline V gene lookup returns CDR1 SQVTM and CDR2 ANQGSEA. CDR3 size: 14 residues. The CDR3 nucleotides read TGCAGCGTTGAGGGGCAGGGAAATTTTTATGGCTACACCTTC. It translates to CSVEGQGNFYGYTF.

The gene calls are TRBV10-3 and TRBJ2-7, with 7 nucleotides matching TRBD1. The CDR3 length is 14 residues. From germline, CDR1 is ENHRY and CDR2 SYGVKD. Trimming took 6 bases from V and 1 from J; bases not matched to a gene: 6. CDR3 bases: TGTGCCATCAGCCCGACAGGGCCTTCCTACGAGCAGTACTTC. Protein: CAISPTGPSYEQYF.